This TCR beta chain came from a study of neurological immune-mediated disorders. Broader study findings: HTLV-1-associated myelopathy led in TCR clonal expansion, while multiple sclerosis ranked lowest, below healthy controls.

With 10-nucleotide random UMIs included, cDNA was synthesized by 5'RACE. TCRdb called the 5' RACE reads again in MiXCR, with one record for every CDR3 protein. The sample carries roughly 61,000 distinct CDR3 sequences, approximately 25% recorded once. In germline, CDR1 is SGHRS, CDR2 YFSETQ. The trim removed 6 bases at V and 2 bases at J, leaving 6 bases unmatched. The CDR3 is made up of 15 amino acids. This clonotype has at least ten counts. Its specificity is not known. The sample's time point: technical triplicate 2. The chain joins TRBV5-1 to TRBJ2-1; 9 bases align to TRBD2. The clonotype comes from a man aged 55 to 70 with HTLV-1-associated myelopathy (HAM/TSP). The sequencing sample was made of PBMCs. The CDR3 region has the DNA TGCGCCAGCACCTCGGCGGGAGGGACCTACAATGAGCAGTTCTTC. Translating gives CASTSAGGTYNEQFF.